Listed below are T cell receptor beta chains from one sample, sequenced in a study of Graves' ophthalmopathy and Graves' hyperthyroidism. One entry per CDR3 protein, called by TCRdb with MiXCR from the multiplex PCR reads. The top ten clones hold about 40% of a sample with about 740,000 distinct CDR3 sequences, roughly two fifths of them seen once. Material for sequencing was peripheral blood. Receptors were obtained from an adult man with Graves' ophthalmopathy. CDR3s include the opening cysteine and the closing phenylalanine or tryptophan. Fields, in order: J gene, V gene, clone size, CDR3 length, D gene, CDR3 protein, CDR3 DNA. D genes are given only for firm matches. For some rows the clone size is stated as once, few or many, or as a class when expanded; others skip it.

>TRBJ1-2|TRBV27|many|12|NA
CASSDRRYGYTF
TGTGCCAGCAGCGACAGGCGGTATGGCTACACCTTC
>TRBJ2-5|TRBV6-5|few|13|NA
CASSYYRKETQYF
TGTGCCAGCAGTTACTACCGGAAAGAGACCCAGTACTTC
>TRBJ1-5|TRBV2|NA|16|NA
CASSEGAGLYVQPQHF
TGTGCCAGCAGTGAAGGGGCAGGGTTGTACGTACAGCCCCAGCATTTT
>TRBJ1-1|TRBV29-1|many|13|TRBD1
CSVPGDRNTEAFF
TGCAGCGTCCCAGGGGACAGAAACACTGAAGCTTTCTTT
>TRBJ1-5|TRBV24-1|NA|18|TRBD1
CASSYPVTRTGDDQPQHF
TGTGCCAGCAGTTACCCGGTTACTCGTACAGGGGACGATCAGCCCCAGCATTTT
>TRBJ1-5|TRBV19|many|14|TRBD1
CASKTGTGVRPQHF
TGTGCCAGTAAAACCGGGACAGGGGTTCGGCCCCAGCATTTT
>TRBJ2-5|TRBV25-1|NA|17|NA
CASSARGHAGNQETQYF
TGTGCCAGCAGTGCTCGCGGACACGCAGGGAATCAAGAGACCCAGTACTTC
>TRBJ2-5|TRBV7-8|once|19|TRBD2
CASSPTVERLAGGYETQYF
TGTGCCAGCAGCCCCACCGTTGAGAGACTAGCGGGGGGCTATGAGACCCAGTACTTC
>TRBJ2-5|TRBV2|NA|10|TRBD1
CASSRGQEYF
TGTGCCAGCAGTAGGGGACAGGAGTACTTC
>TRBJ2-5|TRBV19|many|15|NA
CASSMAPTPEETQYF
TGTGCCAGTAGTATGGCACCAACCCCCGAGGAGACCCAGTACTTC
>TRBJ1-1|TRBV7-9|NA|16|TRBD1
CASSPGQGDKNTEAFF
TGTGCCAGCAGCCCGGGACAGGGGGACAAGAACACTGAAGCTTTCTTT
>TRBJ1-5|TRBV19|many|17|TRBD1
CASSIRGTVNSNQPQHF
TGTGCCAGTAGTATACGCGGGACAGTAAATAGCAATCAGCCCCAGCATTTT
>TRBJ2-7|TRBV2|NA|17|TRBD2
CASSLFRLAVSSYEQYF
TGTGCCAGCAGTTTGTTCCGGCTAGCGGTGAGCTCCTACGAGCAGTACTTC
>TRBJ2-7|TRBV12-3/TRBV12-4|many|15|TRBD1
CASKRTGTDSYEQYF
TGTGCCAGCAAGCGGACCGGGACAGACTCCTACGAGCAGTACTTC
>TRBJ1-4|TRBV7-2|NA|16|NA
CASSLAGVGIGEKLFF
TGTGCCAGCAGCTTAGCGGGGGTGGGCATAGGTGAAAAACTGTTTTTT
>TRBJ1-4|TRBV2|NA|14|TRBD1
CAISTGDLNEKLFF
TGTGCCATCTCAACAGGGGATCTTAATGAAAAACTGTTTTTT
>TRBJ2-2|TRBV7-9|NA|17|TRBD2
CASSQDSGGSWTGELFF
TGTGCCAGCAGCCAAGATAGTGGCGGGAGTTGGACCGGGGAGCTGTTTTTT
>TRBJ1-5|TRBV29-1|NA|12|TRBD1
CSALRPGGDEHF
TGCAGCGCATTGCGGCCAGGGGGCGACGAGCATTTT